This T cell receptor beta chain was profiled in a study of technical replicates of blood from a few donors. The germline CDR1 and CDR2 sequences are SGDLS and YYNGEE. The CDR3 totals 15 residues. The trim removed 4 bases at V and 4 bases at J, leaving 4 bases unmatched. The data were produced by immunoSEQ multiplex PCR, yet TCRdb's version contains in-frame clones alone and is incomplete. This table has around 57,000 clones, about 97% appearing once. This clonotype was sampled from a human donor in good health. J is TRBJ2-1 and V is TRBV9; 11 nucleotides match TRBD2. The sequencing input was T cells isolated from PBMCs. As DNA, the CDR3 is TGTGCCAGCAGCTCGGGACTAGCGGCTTACAATGAGCAGTTCTTC. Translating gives CASSSGLAAYNEQFF.